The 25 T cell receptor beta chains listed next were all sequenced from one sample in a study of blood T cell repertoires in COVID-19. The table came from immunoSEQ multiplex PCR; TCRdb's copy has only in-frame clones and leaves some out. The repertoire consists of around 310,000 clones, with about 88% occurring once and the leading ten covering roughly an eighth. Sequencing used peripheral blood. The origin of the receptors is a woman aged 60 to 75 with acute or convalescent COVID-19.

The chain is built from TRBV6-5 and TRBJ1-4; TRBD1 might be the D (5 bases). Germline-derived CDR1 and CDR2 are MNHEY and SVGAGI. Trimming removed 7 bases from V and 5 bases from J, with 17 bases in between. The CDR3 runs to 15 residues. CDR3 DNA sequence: TGTGCCAGCACCCCCAGCGGGGCGATCAATGAAAAACTGTTTTTT. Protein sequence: CASTPSGAINEKLFF.

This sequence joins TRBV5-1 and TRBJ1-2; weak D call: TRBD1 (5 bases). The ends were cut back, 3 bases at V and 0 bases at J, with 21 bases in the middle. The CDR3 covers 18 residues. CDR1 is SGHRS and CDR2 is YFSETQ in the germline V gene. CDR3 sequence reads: CASSSPKDNRWANYGYTF. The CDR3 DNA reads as TGCGCCAGCAGCTCGCCAAAGGACAACCGTTGGGCTAACTATGGCTACACCTTC. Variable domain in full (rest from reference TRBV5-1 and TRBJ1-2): KAGVTQTPRYLIKTRGQQVTLSCSPISGHRSVSWYQQTPGQGLQFLFEYFSETQRNKGNFPGRFSGRQFSNSRSEMNVSTLELGDSALYLCASSSPKDNRWANYGYTFGSGTRLTVV.

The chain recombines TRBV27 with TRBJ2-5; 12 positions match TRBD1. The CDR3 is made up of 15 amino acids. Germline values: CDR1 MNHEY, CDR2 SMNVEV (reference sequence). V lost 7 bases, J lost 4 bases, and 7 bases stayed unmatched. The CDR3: CASNPGQGAGETQYF. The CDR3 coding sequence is TGTGCCAGCAACCCGGGACAGGGGGCAGGAGAGACCCAGTACTTC.

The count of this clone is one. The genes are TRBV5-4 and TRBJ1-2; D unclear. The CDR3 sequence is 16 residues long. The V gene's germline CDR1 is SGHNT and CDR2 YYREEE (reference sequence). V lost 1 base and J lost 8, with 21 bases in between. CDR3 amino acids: CASSLSGGPSYRGYTF. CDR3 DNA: TGTGCCAGCAGCTTGTCGGGCGGGCCGTCCTATCGAGGCTACACCTTC.

The CDR3 sequence is CASSQDQEEKLFF. The CDR3 bases are TGTGCCAGCAGCCAAGACCAAGAGGAAAAACTGTTTTTT. This chain joins TRBV4-2 and TRBJ1-4; D is uncertain. The V gene lost 0 bases and the J gene lost 8 bases, with 7 bases spanning the gap. Looked up from germline, CDR1 is LGHNA and CDR2 is YNFKEQ. The CDR3 spans 13 residues.

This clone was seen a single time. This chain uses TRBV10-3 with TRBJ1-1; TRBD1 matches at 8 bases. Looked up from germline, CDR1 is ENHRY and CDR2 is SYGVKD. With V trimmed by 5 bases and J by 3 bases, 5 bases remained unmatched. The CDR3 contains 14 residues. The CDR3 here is CAISSPQGDTEAFF. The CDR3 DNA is TGTGCCATCAGTTCCCCACAGGGGGACACTGAAGCTTTCTTT.

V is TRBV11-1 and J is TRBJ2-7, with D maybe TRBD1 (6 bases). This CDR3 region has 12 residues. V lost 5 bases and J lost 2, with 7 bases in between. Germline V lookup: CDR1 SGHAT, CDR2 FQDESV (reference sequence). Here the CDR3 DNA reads TGTGCCAGCAGCCGGACAGCCTACGAGCAGTACTTC. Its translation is CASSRTAYEQYF.

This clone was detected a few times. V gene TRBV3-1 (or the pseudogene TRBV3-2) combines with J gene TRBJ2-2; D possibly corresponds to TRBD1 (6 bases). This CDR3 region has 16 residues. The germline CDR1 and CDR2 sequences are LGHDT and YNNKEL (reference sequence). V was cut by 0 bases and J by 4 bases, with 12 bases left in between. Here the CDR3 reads CASSQEGGEGTGELFF. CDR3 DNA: TGTGCCAGCAGCCAAGAAGGGGGAGAGGGCACCGGGGAGCTGTTTTTT.

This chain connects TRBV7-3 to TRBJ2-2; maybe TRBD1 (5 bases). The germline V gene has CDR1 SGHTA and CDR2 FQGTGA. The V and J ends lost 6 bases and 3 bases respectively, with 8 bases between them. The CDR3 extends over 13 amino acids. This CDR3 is CASSRRDTGELFF. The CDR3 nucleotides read TGTGCCAGCAGTCGCAGGGACACCGGGGAGCTGTTTTTT.

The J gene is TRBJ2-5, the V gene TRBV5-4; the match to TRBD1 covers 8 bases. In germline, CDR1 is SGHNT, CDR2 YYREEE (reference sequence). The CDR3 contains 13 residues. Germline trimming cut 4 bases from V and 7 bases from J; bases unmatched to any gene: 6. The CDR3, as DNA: TGTGCCAGCAGCCGACAGGGGCCGGGGACCCAGTACTTC. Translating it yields CASSRQGPGTQYF.

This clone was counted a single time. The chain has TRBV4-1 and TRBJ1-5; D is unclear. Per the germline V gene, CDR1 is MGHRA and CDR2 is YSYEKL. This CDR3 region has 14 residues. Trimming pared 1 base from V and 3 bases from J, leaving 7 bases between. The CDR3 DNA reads TGCGCCAGCAGCCAAGCCCGGTTCAATCAGCCCCAGCATTTT. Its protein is CASSQARFNQPQHF.

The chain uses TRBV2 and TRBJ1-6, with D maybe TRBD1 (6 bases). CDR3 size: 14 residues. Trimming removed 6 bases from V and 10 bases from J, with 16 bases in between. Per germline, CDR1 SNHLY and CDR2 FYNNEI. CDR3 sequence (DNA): TGTGCCAGCAGAGAGACAGGCTTCTACTCACCCCTCCACTTT. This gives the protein CASRETGFYSPLHF. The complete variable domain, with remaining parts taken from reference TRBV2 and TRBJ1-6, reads EPEVTQTPSHQVTQMGQEVILRCVPISNHLYFYWYRQILGQKVEFLVSFYNNEISEKSEIFDDQFSVERPDGSNFTLKIRSTKLEDSAMYFCASRETGFYSPLHFGNGTRLTVT.

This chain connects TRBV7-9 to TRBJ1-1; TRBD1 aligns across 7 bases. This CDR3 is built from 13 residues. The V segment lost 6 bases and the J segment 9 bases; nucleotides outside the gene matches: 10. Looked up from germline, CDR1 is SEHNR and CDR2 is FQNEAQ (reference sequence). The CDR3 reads CASSFQGVQKAFF. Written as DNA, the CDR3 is TGTGCCAGCAGTTTTCAGGGGGTTCAGAAAGCTTTCTTT.

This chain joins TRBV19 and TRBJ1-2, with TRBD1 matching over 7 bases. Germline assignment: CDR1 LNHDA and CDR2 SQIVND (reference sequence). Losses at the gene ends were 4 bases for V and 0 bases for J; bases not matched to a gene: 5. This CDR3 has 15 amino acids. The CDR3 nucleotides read TGTGCCAGTAGTAGGGGACAGAGGGCTAACTATGGCTACACCTTC. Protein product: CASSRGQRANYGYTF.

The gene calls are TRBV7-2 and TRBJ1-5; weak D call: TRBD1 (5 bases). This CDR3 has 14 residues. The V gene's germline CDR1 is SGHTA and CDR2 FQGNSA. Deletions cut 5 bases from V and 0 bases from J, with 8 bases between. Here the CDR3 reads CASSQGSSNQPQHF. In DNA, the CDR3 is TGTGCCAGCAGCCAGGGTAGTAGCAATCAGCCCCAGCATTTT.

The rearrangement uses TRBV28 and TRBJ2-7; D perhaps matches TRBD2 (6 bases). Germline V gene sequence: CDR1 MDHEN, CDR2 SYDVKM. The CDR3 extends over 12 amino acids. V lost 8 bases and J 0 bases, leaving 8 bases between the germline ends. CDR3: CASGGNSYEQYF. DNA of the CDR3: TGTGCCAGCGGCGGGAACTCCTACGAGCAGTACTTC.

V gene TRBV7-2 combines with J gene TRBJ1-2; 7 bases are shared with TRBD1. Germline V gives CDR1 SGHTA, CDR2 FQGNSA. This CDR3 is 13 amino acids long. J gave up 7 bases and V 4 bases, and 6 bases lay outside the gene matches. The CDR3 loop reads CASSWDSSFGYTF. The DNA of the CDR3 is TGTGCCAGCAGCTGGGACAGTTCGTTTGGCTACACCTTC.

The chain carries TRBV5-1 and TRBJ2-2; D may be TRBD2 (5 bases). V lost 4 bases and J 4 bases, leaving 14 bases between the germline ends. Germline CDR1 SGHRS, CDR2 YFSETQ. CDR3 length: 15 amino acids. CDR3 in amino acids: CASSQQLVSTGELFF. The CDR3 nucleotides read TGCGCCAGCAGCCAGCAACTAGTCTCCACCGGGGAGCTGTTTTTT.

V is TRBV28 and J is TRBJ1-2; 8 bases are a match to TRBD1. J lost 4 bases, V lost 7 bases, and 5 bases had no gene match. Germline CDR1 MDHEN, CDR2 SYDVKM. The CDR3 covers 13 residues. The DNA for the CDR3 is TGTGCCAGCAATTCCGGGACAGGCTATGGCTACACCTTC. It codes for CASNSGTGYGYTF.

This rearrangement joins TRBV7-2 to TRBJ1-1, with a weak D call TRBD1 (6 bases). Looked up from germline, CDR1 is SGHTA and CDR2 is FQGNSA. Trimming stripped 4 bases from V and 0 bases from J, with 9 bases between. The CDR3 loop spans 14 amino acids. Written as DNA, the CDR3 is TGTGCCAGCAGCTGGGACACCATGAACACTGAAGCTTTCTTT. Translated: CASSWDTMNTEAFF. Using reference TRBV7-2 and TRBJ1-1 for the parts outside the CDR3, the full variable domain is GAGVSQSPSNKVTEKGKDVELRCDPISGHTALYWYRQSLGQGLEFLIYFQGNSAPDKSGLPSDRFSAERTGGSVSTLTIQRTQQEDSAVYLCASSWDTMNTEAFFGQGTRLTVV.

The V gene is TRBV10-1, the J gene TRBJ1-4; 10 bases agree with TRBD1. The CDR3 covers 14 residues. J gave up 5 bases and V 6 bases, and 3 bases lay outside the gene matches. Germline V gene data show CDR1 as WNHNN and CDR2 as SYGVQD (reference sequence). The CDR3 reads CASRGQGHNEKLFF. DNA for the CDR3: TGCGCCAGCAGGGGACAGGGGCACAATGAAAAACTGTTTTTT.

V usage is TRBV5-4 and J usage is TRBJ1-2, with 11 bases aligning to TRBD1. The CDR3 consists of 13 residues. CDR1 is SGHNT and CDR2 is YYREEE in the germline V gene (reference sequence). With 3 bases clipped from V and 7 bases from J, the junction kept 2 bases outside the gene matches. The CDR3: CASSWGTGGGYTF. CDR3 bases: TGTGCCAGCAGCTGGGGGACAGGGGGTGGCTACACCTTC.

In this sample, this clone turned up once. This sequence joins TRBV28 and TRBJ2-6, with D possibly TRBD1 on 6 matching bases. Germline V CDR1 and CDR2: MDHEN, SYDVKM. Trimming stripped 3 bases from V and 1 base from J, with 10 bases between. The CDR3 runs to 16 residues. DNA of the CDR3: TGTGCCAGCAGTTTCCCAACAGGGTCTGGGGCCAACGTCCTGACTTTC. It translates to CASSFPTGSGANVLTF.

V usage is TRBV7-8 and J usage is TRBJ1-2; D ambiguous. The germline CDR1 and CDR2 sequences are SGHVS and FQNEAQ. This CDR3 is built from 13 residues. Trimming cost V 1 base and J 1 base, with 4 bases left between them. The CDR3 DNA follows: TGTGCCAGCAGCTTAGACAATAACTATGGCTACACCTTC. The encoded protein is CASSLDNNYGYTF. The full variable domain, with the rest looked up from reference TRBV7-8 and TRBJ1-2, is GAGVSQSPRYKVAKRGQDVALRCDPISGHVSLFWYQQALGQGPEFLTYFQNEAQLDKSGLPSDRFFAERPEGSVSTLKIQRTQQEDSAVYLCASSLDNNYGYTFGSGTRLTVV.

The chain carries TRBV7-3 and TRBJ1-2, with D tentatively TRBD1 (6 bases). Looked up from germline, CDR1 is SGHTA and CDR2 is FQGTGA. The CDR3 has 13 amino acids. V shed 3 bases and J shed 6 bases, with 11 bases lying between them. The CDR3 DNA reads TGTGCCAGCAGCTTCCCACAGGGTGATGGCTACACCTTC. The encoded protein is CASSFPQGDGYTF.